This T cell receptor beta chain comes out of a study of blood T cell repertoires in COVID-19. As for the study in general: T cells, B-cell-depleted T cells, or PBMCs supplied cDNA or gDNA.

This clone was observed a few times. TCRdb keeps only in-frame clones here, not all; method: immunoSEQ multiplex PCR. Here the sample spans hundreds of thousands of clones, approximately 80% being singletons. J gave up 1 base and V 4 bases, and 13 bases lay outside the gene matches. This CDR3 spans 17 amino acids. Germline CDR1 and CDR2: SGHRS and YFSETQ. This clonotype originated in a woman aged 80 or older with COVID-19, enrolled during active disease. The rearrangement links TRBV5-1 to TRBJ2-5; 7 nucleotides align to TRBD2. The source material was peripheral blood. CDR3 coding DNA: TGCGCCAGCAGCCCCCGCGGGGGTTCTAGAGTCCAAGAGACCCAGTACTTC. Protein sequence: CASSPRGGSRVQETQYF.